This T cell receptor beta chain was found in a study of T cell responses to AZD1222 COVID-19 vaccine. The CDR3 runs 15 residues. Germline loops: CDR1 LNHDA, CDR2 SQIVND (reference sequence). With 7 bases removed from V and 3 bases from J, the gap between germline ends came to 19 bases. Study-wide findings and caveats: Repertoires were sampled only after the peak T cell response. Of spike-specific TCRs, nearly half reportedly target regions left unmutated in variants. CD4 TCRs linked to vaccination spanned spike, dominating at 160-218 and 743-854.

For this clone: The antigen is not known.

Here immunoSEQ multiplex PCR was the method, and the copy in TCRdb shows in-frame clones only, minus some. This table holds some 120,000 clones, around 82% found once. The origin of this receptor is an adult in good health. The V call is TRBV19, the J call TRBJ2-7; D is perhaps TRBD2 (7 bases). The starting material was peripheral blood, obtained on day 0 of AZD1222 vaccination. The CDR3 DNA is TGTGCCAGTACCCGGAGGGGGGAGGGCCGCTACGAGCAGTACTTC. Its translation is CASTRRGEGRYEQYF.